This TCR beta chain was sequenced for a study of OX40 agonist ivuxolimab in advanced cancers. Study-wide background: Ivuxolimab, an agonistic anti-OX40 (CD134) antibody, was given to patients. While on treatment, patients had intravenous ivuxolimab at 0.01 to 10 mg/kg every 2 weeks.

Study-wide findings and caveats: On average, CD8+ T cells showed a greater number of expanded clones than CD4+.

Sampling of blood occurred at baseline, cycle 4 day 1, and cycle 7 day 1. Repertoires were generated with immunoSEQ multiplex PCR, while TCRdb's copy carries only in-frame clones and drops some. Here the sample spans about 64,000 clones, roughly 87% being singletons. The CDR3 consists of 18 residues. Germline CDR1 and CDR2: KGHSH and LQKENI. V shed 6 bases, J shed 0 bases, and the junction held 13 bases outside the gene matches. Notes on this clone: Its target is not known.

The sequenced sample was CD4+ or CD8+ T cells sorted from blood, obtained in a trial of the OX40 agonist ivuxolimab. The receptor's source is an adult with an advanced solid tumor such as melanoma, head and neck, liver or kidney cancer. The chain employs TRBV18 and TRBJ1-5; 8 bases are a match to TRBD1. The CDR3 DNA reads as TGTGCCAGCTCTCCAGGACAGGGTCTGCAAAATAGCAATCAGCCCCAGCATTTT. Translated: CASSPGQGLQNSNQPQHF.